The 27 T cell receptor beta chains below all came from one sample that was sequenced in a study of T-cell memory formation after mild COVID-19. TCRdb re-called the 5' RACE reads through MiXCR, storing one row per CDR3 protein. The sample includes under 700,000 distinct CDR3 sequences, around 20% of them seen just once. Sequencing was performed on PBMCs or a T cell subset sorted from them (not recorded which). The origin of the receptors is an adult woman who had mild COVID-19 (a few samples of this study predate the infection). Cell type and time point are not known.

This clonotype came up a few times. For the CDR3, the DNA is TGTGCCAGCAGCTTAGCGGGGCAGGGGCTGTACCAAGAGACCCAGTACTTC. Translating gives CASSLAGQGLYQETQYF. This chain uses TRBV7-9 with TRBJ2-5, with D possibly TRBD1 on 6 matching bases. This CDR3 has 17 residues. Trimming took off 0 bases at V and 0 bases at J, with 14 bases between the two ends. Germline V gene sequence: CDR1 SEHNR, CDR2 FQNEAQ (reference sequence).

This clonotype was seen a handful of times. The rearrangement uses TRBV12-3 or TRBV12-4 and TRBJ2-2; a weak D match, TRBD2 (5 bases). Between the trimmed V and J ends, which lost 8 bases and 0 bases, there was a span of 16 bases. This CDR3 has 16 amino acids. CDR3 bases: TGTGCCAGCGGCGCGTGGGAGTTGGCGAACACCGGGGAGCTGTTTTTT. This sequence encodes CASGAWELANTGELFF.

This clonotype was seen a handful of times. The chain couples TRBV9 to TRBJ2-1; D is uncertain. The ends were cut back, 3 bases at V and 4 bases at J, with 17 bases in the middle. This CDR3 is 16 amino acids long. The germline CDR1 and CDR2 sequences are SGDLS and YYNGEE. The CDR3 DNA follows: TGTGCCAGCAGCGCGAGTAGGGCAGTGGGGTACAATGAGCAGTTCTTC. The encoded protein is CASSASRAVGYNEQFF.

This clonotype was counted at least ten times. Compared with germline, one end of the junction differs, possibly owing to a read error. The V gene is TRBV11-2, the J gene TRBJ2-7, with TRBD1 matching over 9 bases. The length of the CDR3 is 18 residues. Germline V lookup: CDR1 SGHAT, CDR2 FQNNGV. This CDR3 reads CASRSPGQGYPSSHEQYF. CDR3 nucleotide sequence: TGTGCCAGCCGCTCGCCGGGACAGGGCTATCCGTCCTCCCACGAGCAGTACTTC.

V gene TRBV20-1 combines with J gene TRBJ1-4; D is unresolved. The CDR3 is 13 residues long. From germline, CDR1 is DFQATT and CDR2 SNEGSKA (reference sequence). The V gene lost 2 bases and the J gene lost 3 bases, with 7 bases spanning the gap. The CDR3 here is CSARQEPNEKLFF. The CDR3 coding sequence is TGCAGTGCTAGACAGGAGCCTAATGAAAAACTGTTTTTT.

J is TRBJ1-5 and V is TRBV6-5, with 10 bases identical to TRBD1. V was clipped by 6 bases and J by 2 bases; unmatched bases: 4. Germline V gene lookup returns CDR1 MNHEY and CDR2 SVGAGI. There are 15 residues in the CDR3. The CDR3 loop is CASRGTGEGNQPQHF. For the CDR3, the DNA is TGTGCCAGCAGGGGGACAGGGGAGGGCAATCAGCCCCAGCATTTT.

The gene calls are TRBV7-9 and TRBJ2-7; 9 nucleotides match TRBD1. The CDR3 length is 18 residues. Germline values: CDR1 SEHNR, CDR2 FQNEAQ (reference sequence). Losses at the gene ends were 0 bases for V and 3 bases for J; bases not matched to a gene: 12. The CDR3 here is CASSLAGWGTGKDYEQYF. CDR3 in DNA: TGTGCCAGCAGCTTAGCGGGGTGGGGGACAGGGAAAGACTACGAGCAGTACTTC.

V and J are TRBV7-6 and TRBJ1-5, with a possible D match to TRBD1 (5 bases). The length of the CDR3 is 14 residues. CDR1 and CDR2 from the germline V gene are SGHVS and FNYEAQ. V dropped 4 bases and J dropped 5 bases, with 12 bases sitting between them. This chain's CDR3 is CASSWGGADQPQHF. CDR3 bases: TGTGCCAGCAGCTGGGGGGGAGCTGATCAGCCCCAGCATTTT.

This clonotype was seen only a few times. The rearrangement links TRBV7-8 to TRBJ2-4; TRBD2 is a possible D gene (5 bases). V was shortened by 1 base and J by 2 bases, with 9 bases between the two germline ends. This CDR3 is built from 15 residues. Per germline, CDR1 SGHVS and CDR2 FQNEAQ. CDR3 sequence (DNA): TGTGCCAGCAGCTTAGAAGGGAGATCCAAAAACATTCAGTACTTC. Its translation: CASSLEGRSKNIQYF. The full variable domain, in which reference TRBV7-8 and TRBJ2-4 provide the parts outside the CDR3, is GAGVSQSPRYKVAKRGQDVALRCDPISGHVSLFWYQQALGQGPEFLTYFQNEAQLDKSGLPSDRFFAERPEGSVSTLKIQRTQQEDSAVYLCASSLEGRSKNIQYFGAGTRLSVL.

This chain connects TRBV4-1 to TRBJ2-7, with D unresolved. Germline CDR1 and CDR2: MGHRA and YSYEKL. The CDR3 extends over 13 amino acids. Trimming took 3 bases from V and 6 from J, leaving 12 bases between them. DNA for the CDR3: TGCGCCAGCAGCCACCCCAATGGGGTCGAGCAGTACTTC. This translates into CASSHPNGVEQYF.

The chain is built from TRBV18 and TRBJ1-5, with 10 bases aligning to TRBD1. V was pared by 3 bases and J by 7 bases, with 9 bases of the junction left unmatched. Germline V CDR1 and CDR2: KGHSH, LQKENI. CDR3 length: 16 residues. The DNA of the CDR3 is TGTGCCAGCTCACCCGGGACAGGGGTAGGGGGCCAGCCCCAGCATTTT. Protein sequence: CASSPGTGVGGQPQHF.

The chain recombines TRBV10-3 with TRBJ2-1, with 7 nucleotides matching TRBD1. CDR1 is ENHRY, CDR2 SYGVKD, per germline. The CDR3 runs to 18 residues. V lost 2 bases, J lost 0 bases, and 10 bases stayed unmatched. CDR3 DNA: TGTGCCATCAGTGAGGGGCAGGGGGTATCCAGCTCCTACAATGAGCAGTTCTTC. Translation gives CAISEGQGVSSSYNEQFF.

This clonotype was detected ten times or more. The genes are TRBV2 and TRBJ2-1; D remains unclear. The CDR3 runs 13 residues. The V end lost 4 bases, the J end lost 4 bases, and 8 bases lay between the germline ends. Per germline, CDR1 SNHLY and CDR2 FYNNEI. CDR3 residues: CASSGGVYNEQFF. The CDR3 nucleotides are TGTGCCAGCAGTGGTGGGGTTTACAATGAGCAGTTCTTC.

This clonotype has a handful of counts. The V and J genes are TRBV5-6 and TRBJ2-2; D uncertain. The CDR3 extends over 14 amino acids. The germline V gene encodes CDR1 SGHDT and CDR2 YYEEEE. V was clipped by 0 bases and J by 4 bases, with 7 bases between them. DNA of the CDR3: TGTGCCAGCAGCTTGGCAGTCCGCACCGGGGAGCTGTTTTTT. This translates into CASSLAVRTGELFF.

This chain connects TRBV5-1 to TRBJ2-3, with 12 positions matching TRBD2. The V and J ends lost 5 bases and 6 bases, in that order; junction bases with no gene match: 4. From germline, CDR1 is SGHRS and CDR2 YFSETQ. The CDR3 consists of 14 residues. This chain's CDR3 is CASRTSGSMDTQYF. CDR3 nucleotide sequence: TGCGCCAGCAGGACTAGCGGGAGTATGGATACGCAGTATTTT.

This clonotype was seen ten or more times. V and J are TRBV7-3 and TRBJ2-3; D unclear. V shed 4 bases and J shed 5 bases, with 10 bases lying between them. Germline loops: CDR1 SGHTA, CDR2 FQGTGA. The CDR3 has 13 amino acids. The CDR3 DNA sequence: TGTGCCAGCAGCTACGTTGTTGAAGATACGCAGTATTTT. Protein: CASSYVVEDTQYF.

The chain combines TRBV12-3 or TRBV12-4 with TRBJ1-1; the D is unclear. The CDR3 consists of 12 residues. The ends were cut back, 7 bases at V and 4 bases at J, with 10 bases in the middle. DNA of the CDR3: TGTGCCAGCACCGGACTTTCCACTGAAGCTTTCTTT. Amino acids: CASTGLSTEAFF.

This clonotype was detected a few times. This chain links TRBV6-6 with TRBJ2-2, with no clear D. Germline V CDR1 and CDR2: MNHNY, SVGAGI (reference sequence). Trimming left V 6 bases short and J 1 base short, with 9 bases between. The CDR3 covers 14 residues. CDR3 sequence (DNA): TGTGCCAGCAGCCAAATGCAGAACACCGGGGAGCTGTTTTTT. As protein: CASSQMQNTGELFF.

The genes are TRBV3-1 and TRBJ2-5; 10 bases match TRBD2. Germline CDR1 and CDR2: LGHDT and YNNKEL (reference sequence). The CDR3 is made up of 16 amino acids. The ends lost 6 bases at V and 5 bases at J; junction bases unmatched: 12. DNA for the CDR3: TGTGCCAGCAGACCGGGAAGCGGGGGGGCCGTCGAGACCCAGTACTTC. This codes for CASRPGSGGAVETQYF.

The chain uses TRBV18 and TRBJ1-4; D not certain. Germline CDR1 and CDR2: KGHSH and LQKENI. The CDR3 sequence is 17 residues long. The germline V and J ends were trimmed by 2 bases and 13 bases, with 26 bases remaining between them. CDR3 loop: CASSPFNGLSASGRLFF. In nucleotides, the CDR3 is TGTGCCAGCTCACCATTCAACGGTCTGTCAGCGTCCGGGAGACTGTTTTTT.

This chain uses TRBV7-2 with TRBJ2-6; D unresolved. Trimming took off 1 base at V and 0 bases at J, with 4 bases between the two ends. The CDR3 has 15 amino acids. CDR1 and CDR2 from the germline V gene are SGHTA and FQGNSA. This chain's CDR3 is CASSLDRSGANVLTF. The CDR3 coding sequence is TGTGCCAGCAGCTTAGATCGCTCTGGGGCCAACGTCCTGACTTTC.

This rearrangement joins TRBV15 to TRBJ2-3, with D unresolved. V was clipped by 1 base and J by 2 bases, with 10 bases between them. Germline CDR1 reads LNHNV; CDR2 reads YYDKDF (reference sequence). There are 15 residues in the CDR3. The CDR3 protein is CATSRGAGTTDTQYF. CDR3 coding DNA: TGTGCCACCAGCAGAGGGGCAGGTACCACAGATACGCAGTATTTT.

The V call is TRBV7-3, the J call TRBJ1-2; a possible D gene is TRBD1 (5 bases). V lost 3 bases to trimming and J lost 8 bases, with 13 bases between them. Germline lookup yields CDR1 SGHTA and CDR2 FQGTGA. The CDR3 has 13 residues. CDR3 sequence reads: CASSFGGAEGYTF. Written as DNA, the CDR3 is TGTGCCAGCAGCTTTGGGGGTGCGGAAGGCTACACCTTC.

The chain joins TRBV20-1 to TRBJ1-1, with D perhaps matching TRBD1 (6 bases). This CDR3 contains 15 residues. Trimming removed 0 bases from V and 1 base from J, with 12 bases in between. In germline, CDR1 is DFQATT, CDR2 SNEGSKA (reference sequence). CDR3 amino acids: CSARETGMGNTEAFF. The CDR3 DNA reads TGCAGTGCTAGAGAAACAGGGATGGGGAACACTGAAGCTTTCTTT.

This chain uses TRBV7-8 with TRBJ2-2; tentatively, D is TRBD2 (6 bases). This CDR3 is built from 16 residues. Germline-derived CDR1 and CDR2 are SGHVS and FQNEAQ. Trimming cost V 1 base and J 2 bases, with 11 bases left between them. Here the CDR3 DNA reads TGTGCCAGCAGCTTAGAGGCGGGGATTAACACCGGGGAGCTGTTTTTT. This encodes CASSLEAGINTGELFF.

This rearrangement joins TRBV10-3 to TRBJ2-3; D remains ambiguous. Trimming stripped 3 bases from V and 3 bases from J, with 7 bases between. The germline CDR1 and CDR2 sequences are ENHRY and SYGVKD. The CDR3 contains 13 residues. DNA for the CDR3: TGTGCCATCAGTGAATGGGCTACAGATACGCAGTATTTT. Translated, it gives CAISEWATDTQYF.

The V call is TRBV6-1, the J call TRBJ1-1; possible D gene TRBD1, 6 bases. CDR3 length: 11 residues. V lost 4 bases, J lost 10 bases, and 10 bases lay in between. CDR1 and CDR2 (germline): MNHNS, SASEGT. CDR3 nucleotide sequence: TGTGCCAGCAGTGGGGGGGCGGGAGCTTTCTTT. This encodes CASSGGAGAFF.